This TCR beta chain was sequenced during a study of blood T cell repertoires in COVID-19 (dated by TCRdb to about 2020). About the study as a whole: Samples covering the acute and convalescent phases of COVID-19 were provided by collaborators in the United States, Italy and Spain. The material from the prospective study consisted of cDNA or gDNA derived from T cells, B-cell-depleted T cells, or PBMCs. The dataset comprised deeply sampled blood TCRbeta repertoires from subjects exposed to, actively infected with, or recovered from COVID-19. The repertoires were released in a freely available public database meant as a resource for research on the immune response to SARS-CoV-2. The samples were drawn from two sources: the first 160 participants of the ongoing ImmuneRACE study, and about 1,300 subjects contributed by 6 global collaborators. Sample metadata almost always included a de-identified subject ID, COVID-19 status, age in years and sex. HLA class I and class II types, where available, came from metadata supplied by the sample provider rather than from assay-based typing.

Deletion took 4 bases off V and 4 bases off J, with a span of 9 bases between the germline ends. From a lookup of the germline V gene, CDR1 and CDR2 are SGHRS and YFSETQ. The CDR3, from cysteine to phenylalanine, totals 12 residues. Just the 36-base CDR3 DNA is kept, in frame starting at base 1. TCRbeta CDR3 regions were amplified from genomic DNA using the immunoSEQ Assay, a bias-controlled multiplex PCR. Per the source publication's procedure: The number of nucleated cells in each sample was estimated from the amplification of reference gene primers within the assay. Sequence reads were collapsed and filtered to measure the absolute abundance of every unique TCRbeta CDR3 rearrangement. Productive Simpson clonality was computed per sample as the square root of Simpson's diversity index over productive rearrangements. TCRdb provides this immuneACCESS table in a form limited to in-frame rearrangements. Some clones are lacking; in checked studies, under half of them reflect an unresolved V gene, and why the rest are absent is not known. From that table come the V and J calls and clone size; the DNA was used to work out D and trimming. The sample has about 58,000 clones on record, 89% of them singletons. Jointly, the top ten make up 14% of the sample.

About this clone itself: It lacks a known antigen. One base away there is no much larger clone; base qualities are not given.

Collaborating institutions collected whole blood in K2EDTA tubes following their own protocols. For TCRbeta analysis, collaborators shipped samples as frozen whole blood, isolated PBMCs, or DNA extracted from either of those sample types. What the work shows at the level of the full study, not this receptor alone: Clinical and demographic metadata were provided uncurated, with the amount varying by source and participant.

The TCR originated in a woman aged 60-70 years with active COVID-19. The V gene is TRBV5-1 and the J gene is TRBJ2-7, and the D gene may be TRBD2, 5 bases matching. The sample comprised peripheral blood. This receptor carries the CDR3 CASSPLGYEQYF. At the DNA level, the sequence is TGCGCCAGCAGCCCACTAGGTTACGAGCAGTACTTC.